This is a list of T cell receptor beta chains from one sample in a study of CD8+CD57+ T cells in acquired aplastic anemia. TCRdb reprocessed the reads with MiXCR, giving one entry per CDR3 protein. The table records about 290,000 distinct CDR3 sequences, approximately 57% of them present only once. The sample was sorted CD4+, CD8+, or CD8+CD57+ T cells (not recorded which) from PBMCs. The receptors stem from a human donor with aplastic anemia. CDR3s include the opening cysteine and the closing phenylalanine or tryptophan. D genes are given only for firm matches. Size tells how often a clone was seen (once, few, many) or the class of an expanded clone, and some rows leave it out.

clone_size: .; d_call: .; j_call: TRBJ1-4; v_call: TRBV7-9; cdr3_nt: TGTGCTAGCAGCTTATCGTTCAGCACGCAGAATGAAAAACTGTTTTTT; cdr3_aa: CASSLSFSTQNEKLFF
clone_size: .; d_call: .; j_call: TRBJ2-2; v_call: TRBV4-1; cdr3_nt: TGCGCCAGCAGCCAACTCGGACAACGGGCCGGGGAGCTGTTTTTT; cdr3_aa: CASSQLGQRAGELFF
clone_size: .; d_call: TRBD2; j_call: TRBJ2-1; v_call: TRBV6-5; cdr3_nt: TGTGCCAGCAGTTACGCGACTAGCGGAATGAATGAGCAGTTCTTC; cdr3_aa: CASSYATSGMNEQFF
clone_size: .; d_call: .; j_call: TRBJ2-7; v_call: TRBV27; cdr3_nt: TGTGCCAGCAGGCAGGGGGGCAACGAGCAGTACTTC; cdr3_aa: CASRQGGNEQYF
clone_size: .; d_call: .; j_call: TRBJ1-4; v_call: TRBV5-1; cdr3_nt: TGCGCCAGCAGCTGGGGGGGATATGAAAAACTGTTTTTT; cdr3_aa: CASSWGGYEKLFF
clone_size: .; d_call: .; j_call: TRBJ2-5; v_call: TRBV4-1; cdr3_nt: TGCGCCAGCAGCCAAGTCCGGTCGGGAGCAGAGACCCAGTACTTC; cdr3_aa: CASSQVRSGAETQYF
clone_size: .; d_call: TRBD2; j_call: TRBJ2-1; v_call: TRBV19; cdr3_nt: TGTGCCAGTGGGGGGGATACCTGGAGGGGTGAGCAGTTCTTC; cdr3_aa: CASGGDTWRGEQFF
clone_size: .; d_call: .; j_call: TRBJ1-6; v_call: TRBV5-1; cdr3_nt: TGCGCCAGCAGCTTGAGTCCGTATTCACCCCTCCACTTT; cdr3_aa: CASSLSPYSPLHF
clone_size: .; d_call: .; j_call: TRBJ2-7; v_call: TRBV5-1; cdr3_nt: TGCGCCAGCAGCTTGGGGCTGCGGGACAGACGTACCTACGAGCAGTACTTC; cdr3_aa: CASSLGLRDRRTYEQYF
clone_size: .; d_call: .; j_call: TRBJ1-1; v_call: TRBV7-9; cdr3_nt: TGTGCCAGCAGCCCAGAACAGGGAGGGAAAACTGAAGCTTTCTTT; cdr3_aa: CASSPEQGGKTEAFF
clone_size: .; d_call: TRBD1; j_call: TRBJ1-1; v_call: TRBV6-1; cdr3_nt: TGTGCCAGCAGTGAAGTCAGGGGGCTTGAAGCTTTCTTT; cdr3_aa: CASSEVRGLEAFF
clone_size: .; d_call: .; j_call: TRBJ1-1; v_call: TRBV20-1; cdr3_nt: TGCAGTGCTGAAAGGGGGATGAACACTGAAGCTTTCTTT; cdr3_aa: CSAERGMNTEAFF
clone_size: .; d_call: .; j_call: TRBJ1-4; v_call: TRBV9; cdr3_nt: TGTGCCAGCAGCGTAGGAGGGTCGGATGAAAAACTGTTTTTT; cdr3_aa: CASSVGGSDEKLFF
clone_size: many; d_call: TRBD2; j_call: TRBJ2-3; v_call: TRBV7-3; cdr3_nt: TGTGCCAGCAGCTTTCGGGGACTAGCGGGAGTTGGAACAGATACGCAGTATTTT; cdr3_aa: CASSFRGLAGVGTDTQYF
clone_size: .; d_call: TRBD2; j_call: TRBJ2-3; v_call: TRBV20-1; cdr3_nt: TGCAGTGCCCGGACTAGCGGGAGTCGGGGCGGCACAGATACGCAGTATTTT; cdr3_aa: CSARTSGSRGGTDTQYF
clone_size: once; d_call: .; j_call: TRBJ2-5; v_call: TRBV9; cdr3_nt: TGTGCCAGCAGCGCATCGGGACTCCAGGCGTCCGAGACCCAGTACTTC; cdr3_aa: CASSASGLQASETQYF
clone_size: few; d_call: TRBD1; j_call: TRBJ2-7; v_call: TRBV7-9; cdr3_nt: TGTGCCAGCAGCCAAGGGGGCTTCGAGCAGTACTTC; cdr3_aa: CASSQGGFEQYF
clone_size: .; d_call: .; j_call: TRBJ2-1; v_call: TRBV7-3; cdr3_nt: TGTGCCAGCAGCTTATCCCAGGGGAAGGGGGTCACAGATACGCAGTTCTTC; cdr3_aa: CASSLSQGKGVTDTQFF
clone_size: few; d_call: .; j_call: TRBJ1-5; v_call: TRBV2; cdr3_nt: TGTGCCAGCAGTGAGGGCAATCAGCCCCAGCATTTT; cdr3_aa: CASSEGNQPQHF
clone_size: .; d_call: .; j_call: TRBJ1-5; v_call: TRBV5-5; cdr3_nt: TGTGCCAGCAGTTGGGACCAGAACGGCAATCAGCCCCAGCATTTT; cdr3_aa: CASSWDQNGNQPQHF
clone_size: many; d_call: .; j_call: TRBJ1-3; v_call: TRBV30; cdr3_nt: TGTGCCTGGAGTCAGGTGGACGTGGGAAACACCATATATTTT; cdr3_aa: CAWSQVDVGNTIYF
clone_size: once; d_call: .; j_call: TRBJ2-7; v_call: TRBV9; cdr3_nt: TGTGCCAGCAGCGTATCACCGGGGGCCTACGAGCAGTACTTC; cdr3_aa: CASSVSPGAYEQYF
clone_size: .; d_call: .; j_call: TRBJ2-4; v_call: TRBV25-1; cdr3_nt: TGTGCCAGCAGTTCGCAATTTGGCAACATTCAGTACTTC; cdr3_aa: CASSSQFGNIQYF
clone_size: .; d_call: TRBD1; j_call: TRBJ2-7; v_call: TRBV7-9; cdr3_nt: TGTGCCAGCAGCGTAGGGACAGGGGGAATACACGAGCAGTACTTC; cdr3_aa: CASSVGTGGIHEQYF
clone_size: few; d_call: .; j_call: TRBJ2-7; v_call: TRBV2; cdr3_nt: TGTGCCAGCAGAACCGACAGCTACGAGCAGTACTTC; cdr3_aa: CASRTDSYEQYF
clone_size: many; d_call: .; j_call: TRBJ2-3; v_call: TRBV3-1; cdr3_nt: TGTGCCAGCAGCCAAGAAGGCGGGGAAAAAAACGGGCAGTATTTT; cdr3_aa: CASSQEGGEKNGQYF
clone_size: many; d_call: .; j_call: TRBJ1-5; v_call: TRBV2; cdr3_nt: TGTGCCAGCAGTGTACTAGGAATCAGCAATCAGCCCCAGCATTTT; cdr3_aa: CASSVLGISNQPQHF
clone_size: .; d_call: .; j_call: TRBJ1-1; v_call: TRBV10-3; cdr3_nt: TGTGCCATCAGTGGAAGCACAGCTGAAGCTTTCTTT; cdr3_aa: CAISGSTAEAFF
clone_size: .; d_call: .; j_call: TRBJ2-3; v_call: TRBV7-3; cdr3_nt: TGTGCCAGCAGCCAAACCCTAACAGATACGCAGTATTTT; cdr3_aa: CASSQTLTDTQYF
clone_size: .; d_call: .; j_call: TRBJ2-7; v_call: TRBV5-4; cdr3_nt: TGTGCCAGCAGCTTGGGGCACAACGAGCAGTACTTC; cdr3_aa: CASSLGHNEQYF